The TCR beta chain described here comes from a study of blood T cells in healthy people across ages. The CDR3 runs 14 residues. Germline values: CDR1 MGHRA, CDR2 YSYEKL. The V gene lost 1 base and the J gene lost 6 bases, with 7 bases spanning the gap. Study findings and constraints: TCR beta diversity tracked closely with naive T cell percentage.

For this clonotype: The antigen is not known.

Sample-barcoded 5' priming and a J-beta primer mix drove a second PCR of about 7 to 12 cycles. MiXCR, run by TCRdb on the 5' RACE reads, gives a single entry per CDR3 protein. This table holds 1.5 million to 2 million distinct CDR3 sequences, under 30% found once. The sample taken for sequencing was blood. The TCR was taken from a woman in her 30s in good health. V and J are TRBV4-1 and TRBJ1-6; no clear D. CDR3 amino acids: CASSQVGSNSPLHF. The CDR3 nucleotides are TGCGCCAGCAGCCAAGTTGGCAGTAATTCACCCCTCCACTTT.